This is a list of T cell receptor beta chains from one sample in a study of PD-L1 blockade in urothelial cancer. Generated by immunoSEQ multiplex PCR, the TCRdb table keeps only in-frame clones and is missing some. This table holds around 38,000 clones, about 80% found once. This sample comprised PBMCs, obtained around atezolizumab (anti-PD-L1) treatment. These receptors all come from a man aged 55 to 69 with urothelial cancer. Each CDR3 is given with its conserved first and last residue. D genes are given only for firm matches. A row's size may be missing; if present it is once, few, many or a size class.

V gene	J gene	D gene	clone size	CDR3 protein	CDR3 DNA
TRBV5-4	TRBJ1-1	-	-	CASSVGAVNTEAFF	TGTGCCAGCAGCGTAGGAGCAGTGAACACTGAAGCTTTCTTT
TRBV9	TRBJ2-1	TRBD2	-	CASSVGLAGVGDNEQFF	TGTGCCAGCAGCGTAGGACTAGCGGGAGTGGGAGACAATGAGCAGTTCTTC
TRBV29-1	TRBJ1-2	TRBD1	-	CSAGGSRVTF	TGCAGCGCAGGGGGGTCTCGAGTCACCTTC
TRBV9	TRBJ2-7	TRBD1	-	CASSARQGAAYEQYF	TGTGCCAGCAGCGCAAGACAGGGGGCAGCCTACGAGCAGTACTTC
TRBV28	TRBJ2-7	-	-	CASSTPAGTYEQYF	TGTGCCAGCAGTACCCCAGCGGGTACCTACGAGCAGTACTTC
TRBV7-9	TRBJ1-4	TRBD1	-	CASSADRGLSEKLFF	TGTGCCAGCAGCGCGGACAGGGGGCTGAGTGAAAAACTGTTTTTT
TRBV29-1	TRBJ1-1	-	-	CSTTGLGNTEAFF	TGCAGCACAACAGGGTTGGGGAACACTGAAGCTTTCTTT
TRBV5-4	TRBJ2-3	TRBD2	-	CASSDGTSGRNTDTQYF	TGTGCCAGCAGCGACGGGACTAGCGGGAGGAACACAGATACGCAGTATTTT
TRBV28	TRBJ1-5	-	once	CASSSQGYSNQPQHF	TGTGCCAGCAGTTCGCAGGGATATAGCAATCAGCCCCAGCATTTT
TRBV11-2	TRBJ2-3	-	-	CASGPLDTQYF	TGTGCCAGCGGCCCTCTAGATACGCAGTATTTT
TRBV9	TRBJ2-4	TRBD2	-	CASSYGTSGPVGENIQYF	TGTGCCAGCAGCTACGGGACTAGCGGGCCGGTTGGCGAAAACATTCAGTACTTC
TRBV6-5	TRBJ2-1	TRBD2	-	CASSQSVGGGQFF	TGTGCCAGCAGTCAATCCGTGGGCGGGGGGCAGTTCTTC
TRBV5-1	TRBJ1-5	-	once	CASSLVSGDQPQHF	TGCGCCAGCAGCTTGGTTTCGGGAGATCAGCCCCAGCATTTT
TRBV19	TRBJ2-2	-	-	CASSIGGRKTGELFF	TGTGCCAGTAGTATTGGAGGGCGGAAAACCGGGGAGCTGTTTTTT
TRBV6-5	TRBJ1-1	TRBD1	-	CASSYSTGGTEAFF	TGTGCCAGCAGTTACTCGACAGGGGGGACTGAAGCTTTCTTT
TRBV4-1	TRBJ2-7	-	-	CASGGRSYEQYF	TGCGCCAGTGGAGGACGTTCCTACGAGCAGTACTTC
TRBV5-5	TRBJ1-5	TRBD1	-	CASSLEGASGQPQHF	TGTGCCAGCAGCTTGGAGGGGGCGTCGGGTCAGCCCCAGCATTTT
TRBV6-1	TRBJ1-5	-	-	CASSLEGWDQPQHF	TGTGCCAGCAGCCTCGAGGGTTGGGATCAGCCCCAGCATTTT
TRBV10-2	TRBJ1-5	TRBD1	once	CASRATGAGNQPQHF	TGCGCCAGCAGGGCCACAGGGGCCGGCAATCAGCCCCAGCATTTT
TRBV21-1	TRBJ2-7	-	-	CASSKVVYGQPTLSYEQYF	TGTGCCAGCAGCAAAGTAGTGTATGGACAGCCTACTTTATCCTACGAGCAGTACTTC
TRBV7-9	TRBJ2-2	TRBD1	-	CASSPRQGRTGELFF	TGTGCCAGCAGCCCCAGACAGGGACGGACCGGGGAGCTGTTTTTT
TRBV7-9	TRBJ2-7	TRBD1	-	CASSPRTGKGYEQYF	TGTGCCAGCAGCCCAAGGACAGGGAAGGGGTACGAGCAGTACTTC
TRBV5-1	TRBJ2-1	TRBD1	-	CASSLRLDRVNNEQFF	TGCGCCAGCAGCTTGAGGTTGGACAGGGTGAACAATGAGCAGTTCTTC
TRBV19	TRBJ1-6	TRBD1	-	CASTRDRSYNSPLHF	TGTGCCAGTACCCGGGACAGAAGCTATAATTCACCCCTCCACTTT
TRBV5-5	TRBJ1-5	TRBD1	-	CASSLRTGFGQPQHF	TGTGCCAGCAGCTTACGGACAGGATTCGGGCAGCCCCAGCATTTT
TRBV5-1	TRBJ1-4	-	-	CASSLAGAGEKLFF	TGCGCCAGCAGCTTGGCAGGGGCAGGCGAAAAACTGTTTTTT
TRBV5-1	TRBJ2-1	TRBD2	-	CASSYTSGSRNEQFF	TGCGCCAGCAGCTACACTAGCGGGAGTCGTAATGAGCAGTTCTTC
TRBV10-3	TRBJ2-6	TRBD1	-	CAISESLSRGTGANVLTF	TGTGCCATCAGTGAGTCATTGAGCAGGGGGACTGGGGCCAACGTCCTGACTTTC
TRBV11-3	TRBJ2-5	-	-	CASSPGTNQETQYF	TGTGCCAGCAGCCCAGGAACGAACCAAGAGACCCAGTACTTC
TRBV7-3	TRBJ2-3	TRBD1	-	CASSLEGQGADTQYF	TGTGCCAGCAGCTTAGAGGGACAGGGAGCAGATACGCAGTATTTT
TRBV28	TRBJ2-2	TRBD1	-	CASSPAGTGYDTGELFF	TGTGCCAGCAGTCCCGCCGGGACAGGGTATGACACCGGGGAGCTGTTTTTT
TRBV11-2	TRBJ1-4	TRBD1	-	CASSPGQGPATNEKLFF	TGTGCCAGCAGCCCGGGACAGGGGCCAGCAACTAATGAAAAACTGTTTTTT
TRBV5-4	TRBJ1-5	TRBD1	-	CASSQDLRDSLQPQHF	TGCGCCAGCAGCCAAGATCTTCGGGACAGTTTACAGCCCCAGCATTTT
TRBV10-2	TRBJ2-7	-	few	CASSTSGQTYEQYF	TGCGCCAGCAGTACCAGCGGGCAGACCTACGAGCAGTACTTC
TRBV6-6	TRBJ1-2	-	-	CASSPAENYGYTF	TGTGCCAGCAGTCCTGCGGAAAACTATGGCTACACCTTC
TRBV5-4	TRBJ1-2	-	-	CASSLSGRSLRDGYTF	TGTGCCAGCAGCTTGTCCGGACGCTCCCTGAGGGATGGCTACACCTTC
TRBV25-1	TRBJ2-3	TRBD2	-	CAVRLAGGLLDTQYF	TGTGCCGTGCGGCTAGCGGGAGGGCTGTTAGATACGCAGTATTTT
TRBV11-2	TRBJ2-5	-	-	CASSPRGSGETQYF	TGTGCCAGCAGCCCTCGGGGCAGCGGGGAGACCCAGTACTTC
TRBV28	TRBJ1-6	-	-	CASSLRDLYYNSPLHF	TGTGCCAGCAGTTTACGGGATCTTTACTATAATTCACCCCTCCACTTT
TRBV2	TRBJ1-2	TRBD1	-	CASSGTGDGYTF	TGTGCCAGTTCCGGGACAGGGGATGGCTACACCTTC
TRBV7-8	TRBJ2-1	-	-	CASSLWGRGEEQFF	TGTGCCAGCAGCTTATGGGGCCGCGGGGAGGAGCAGTTCTTC
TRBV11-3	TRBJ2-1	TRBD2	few	CASSRGGRGNEQFF	TGTGCCAGCAGCAGGGGAGGGAGGGGCAATGAGCAGTTCTTC
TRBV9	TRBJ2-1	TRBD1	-	CASSVGHRGKNEQFF	TGTGCCAGCAGCGTAGGTCACAGGGGGAAAAATGAGCAGTTCTTC
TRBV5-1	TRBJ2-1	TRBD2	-	CASRTSGRDNEQFF	TGCGCCAGCCGGACTAGCGGGAGAGACAATGAGCAGTTCTTC
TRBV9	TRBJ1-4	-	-	CASSSGPRGSNEKLFF	TGTGCCAGCAGCTCAGGGCCTCGCGGATCTAATGAAAAACTGTTTTTT
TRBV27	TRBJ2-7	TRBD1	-	CASRFRDRDEQYF	TGTGCCAGCAGATTCCGGGACAGGGACGAGCAGTACTTC
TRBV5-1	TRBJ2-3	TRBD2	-	CASSLGVGRAADTQYF	TGCGCCAGCAGCTTGGGTGTCGGGAGGGCGGCCGATACGCAGTATTTT
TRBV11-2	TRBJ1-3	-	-	CASSSRFTGNTIYF	TGTGCCAGCAGCTCGAGATTCACTGGAAACACCATATATTTT
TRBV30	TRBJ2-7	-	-	CASKTGSYEQYF	TGTGCCTCTAAGACGGGCTCCTACGAGCAGTACTTC
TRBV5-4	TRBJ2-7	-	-	CASSLRGPYEQYF	TGTGCCAGCAGCTTGAGGGGTCCCTACGAGCAGTACTTC
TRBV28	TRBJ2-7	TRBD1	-	CASSRRDRSYEQYF	TGTGCCAGCAGTCGCCGGGACAGGTCCTACGAGCAGTACTTC
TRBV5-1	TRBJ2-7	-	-	CASSLVGDSYEQYF	TGCGCCAGCAGCTTGGTAGGGGACTCCTACGAGCAGTACTTC